The rows below give T cell receptor beta chains drawn from one sample of a study of cytomegalovirus exposure and HLA in healthy donors. Measured with immunoSEQ multiplex PCR; TCRdb has only the in-frame clones, and not every one. There are under 100,000 clones in the sample; around 76% occur only once, and 7% to 10% lies in the top ten. Sequencing was performed on PBMCs. The receptor set was obtained from a human donor in good health. CDR3s include the opening cysteine and the closing phenylalanine or tryptophan. The order of the fields is D gene, J gene, clone size, V gene, CDR3 protein, CDR3 DNA. The D gene is left open where the match is weak. Part of the rows lack a size; the others show once, few, many or a class for expanded clones.

TRBD1	TRBJ2-2	.	TRBV7-6	CASSFRDSFPRPKTGELFF	TGTGCCAGCAGCTTCCGGGACAGTTTTCCACGACCCAAGACCGGGGAGCTGTTTTTT
.	TRBJ1-6	.	TRBV7-2	CASSLERGPLHF	TGTGCCAGCAGCTTAGAGCGGGGCCCCCTCCACTTT
TRBD1	TRBJ2-5	.	TRBV12-5	CASGSGGEGNQETQYF	TGTGCTAGTGGTTCAGGGGGCGAGGGAAACCAAGAGACCCAGTACTTC
TRBD2	TRBJ2-5	.	TRBV19	CASSAPGLAGQETQYF	TGTGCCAGTAGTGCCCCGGGACTAGCGGGCCAAGAGACCCAGTACTTC
TRBD2	TRBJ2-1	.	TRBV9	CASSGIAGSYNEQFF	TGTGCCAGCAGCGGTATAGCGGGGTCCTACAATGAGCAGTTCTTC
.	TRBJ1-6	.	TRBV25-1	CASGEPVGANSPLHF	TGTGCCAGCGGAGAACCGGTAGGCGCTAATTCACCCCTCCACTTT
.	TRBJ1-4	.	TRBV19	CASSIPGNQRVF	TGTGCCAGTAGTATACCCGGGAACCAAAGGGTTTTT
.	TRBJ2-3	.	TRBV13	CASSGTRGPSTDTQYF	TGTGCCAGCAGCGGGACCAGGGGCCCTAGCACAGATACGCAGTATTTT
.	TRBJ1-2	once	TRBV29-1	CSVYEPNGYTF	TGCAGCGTTTACGAGCCGAATGGCTACACCTTC
.	TRBJ1-5	once	TRBV19	CASDNSAGAPFWSQHF	TGTGCCAGTGATAACTCGGCAGGGGCCCCCTTTTGGTCCCAGCATTTT
.	TRBJ2-5	once	TRBV6-1	CASSEGLTGPQETQYF	TGTGCCAGCAGTGAAGGGCTTACAGGACCCCAAGAGACCCAGTACTTC
.	TRBJ1-1	.	TRBV18	CASSAAGNTEAFF	TGTGCCAGCTCAGCGGCTGGGAACACTGAAGCTTTCTTT
TRBD1	TRBJ2-5	.	TRBV5-4	CASSLIGQGSETQYF	TGTGCCAGCAGCTTGATCGGACAGGGTAGTGAGACCCAGTACTTC
.	TRBJ1-1	few	TRBV5-6	CASSLRGGTEAFF	TGTGCCAGCAGCTTGCGGGGGGGCACTGAAGCTTTCTTT
.	TRBJ2-5	.	TRBV5-8	CASSQNRGTQYF	TGTGCCAGCAGCCAGAATAGGGGGACCCAGTACTTC
TRBD1	TRBJ2-7	.	TRBV13	CASSLVQGASYEQYF	TGTGCCAGCAGCTTAGTACAGGGGGCTTCCTACGAGCAGTACTTC
.	TRBJ1-2	.	TRBV6-1	CASSPGRGSDGYTF	TGTGCCAGCAGCCCCGGTAGGGGGTCCGACGGCTACACCTTC
.	TRBJ1-2	.	TRBV7-2	CASSLLGGRAYGYTF	TGTGCCAGCAGCTTATTGGGGGGGCGCGCCTATGGCTACACCTTC
TRBD2	TRBJ2-2	.	TRBV2	CASSRRGGRHTGELFF	TGTGCCAGCTCTAGACGGGGGGGCCGGCATACCGGGGAGCTGTTTTTT
.	TRBJ2-3	once	TRBV10-3	CAISESGPSTDTQYF	TGTGCCATCAGTGAGTCTGGGCCTAGCACAGATACGCAGTATTTT
TRBD2	TRBJ2-3	.	TRBV5-1	CASRKREWTDTQYF	TGCGCCAGCAGAAAGCGGGAGTGGACAGATACGCAGTATTTT
.	TRBJ1-3	.	TRBV5-4	CASSLARGSGNTIYF	TGTGCCAGCAGCTTGGCTAGAGGCTCTGGAAACACCATATATTTT
.	TRBJ1-5	once	TRBV19	CASSGVGGSNQPQHF	TGTGCCAGTAGTGGGGTGGGGGGGAGCAATCAGCCCCAGCATTTT
.	TRBJ1-1	once	TRBV7-9	CASSTRAGNTEAFF	TGTGCCAGCAGCACCCGAGCCGGGAACACTGAAGCTTTCTTT
.	TRBJ2-3	.	TRBV29-1	CSVEEGGLPSDTQYF	TGCAGCGTTGAAGAGGGGGGACTCCCTTCAGATACGCAGTATTTT
.	TRBJ1-1	few	TRBV10-3	CAISAGGAEAFF	TGTGCCATCAGTGCGGGAGGAGCTGAAGCTTTCTTT
TRBD1	TRBJ2-5	.	TRBV5-1	CASSKTGTAVQETQYF	TGCGCCAGCAGCAAAACCGGGACAGCAGTCCAAGAGACCCAGTACTTC
.	TRBJ2-5	.	TRBV6-5	CASRSGQETQYF	TGTGCCAGCAGGTCGGGACAAGAGACCCAGTACTTC
TRBD1	TRBJ1-1	once	TRBV29-1	CSADRGNTEAFF	TGCAGCGCCGACAGGGGGAACACTGAAGCTTTCTTT
TRBD2	TRBJ2-3	few	TRBV25-1	CASRESGGDTQYF	TGTGCCAGCAGGGAATCGGGAGGGGATACGCAGTATTTT
.	TRBJ1-2	.	TRBV7-9	CASSLGQVSYGYTF	TGTGCCAGCAGCTTAGGACAGGTTTCCTATGGCTACACCTTC
.	TRBJ2-7	few	TRBV5-1	CASSVDTGYIDEQYF	TGCGCCAGCAGCGTCGATACAGGGTACATCGACGAGCAGTACTTC
TRBD1	TRBJ1-5	.	TRBV2	CASRVRTGGTNQPQHF	TGTGCCAGCAGAGTTAGGACAGGGGGCACGAATCAGCCCCAGCATTTT
TRBD1	TRBJ1-1	.	TRBV18	CASSPGGTGKIEAFF	TGTGCCAGCTCACCCGGGGGGACAGGGAAGATTGAAGCTTTCTTT
.	TRBJ2-2	.	TRBV6-1	CASGQNTGELFF	TGTGCCAGCGGACAGAACACCGGGGAGCTGTTTTTT
TRBD2	TRBJ2-5	.	TRBV5-1	CASSLGIAGVEETQYF	TGCGCCAGCAGCTTGGGTATAGCGGGAGTGGAGGAGACCCAGTACTTC
.	TRBJ2-5	.	TRBV6-1	CASSEVRGRGVGETQYF	TGTGCCAGCAGTGAAGTCCGAGGAAGGGGTGTCGGAGAGACCCAGTACTTC
.	TRBJ1-2	once	TRBV18	CASSPSGERSYTF	TGTGCCAGCTCACCGTCGGGGGAAAGGAGCTACACCTTC
.	TRBJ2-1	.	TRBV5-1	CASSPVEGLNEQFF	TGCGCCAGCAGCCCCGTAGAGGGTTTGAATGAGCAGTTCTTC
.	TRBJ2-1	.	TRBV5-1	CASRPVMGGTNEQFF	TGCGCCAGCAGACCGGTGATGGGCGGGACCAATGAGCAGTTCTTC
.	TRBJ2-5	.	TRBV6-5	CASSLRELQTQYF	TGTGCCAGCAGTCTACGGGAGTTGCAGACCCAGTACTTC
TRBD1	TRBJ2-7	.	TRBV6-1	CARDRGYEQYF	TGTGCCAGGGACAGGGGTTACGAGCAGTACTTC
.	TRBJ1-2	once	TRBV27	CASSQGGLPNYGYTF	TGTGCCAGCAGCCAGGGTGGGCTACCCAACTATGGCTACACCTTC
.	TRBJ2-7	.	TRBV6-1	CASSDYPQIYEQYF	TGTGCCAGCAGCGACTACCCCCAGATCTACGAGCAGTACTTC
.	TRBJ1-5	.	TRBV19	CASSQARNQPQHF	TGTGCCAGCTCTCAGGCTCGCAATCAGCCCCAGCATTTT
TRBD2	TRBJ2-3	.	TRBV5-1	CASSSGLAGTQYF	TGCGCCAGCAGCTCGGGACTAGCAGGTACGCAGTATTTT
.	TRBJ1-1	.	TRBV29-1	CSVGQMNTEAFF	TGCAGCGTTGGACAGATGAACACTGAAGCTTTCTTT
TRBD1	TRBJ1-6	few	TRBV19	CASSPQGGSSPLHF	TGTGCCAGTAGTCCACAGGGGGGTAGTTCACCCCTCCACTTT
.	TRBJ2-2	once	TRBV5-1	CASSLVPGTGELFF	TGCGCCAGCAGCTTGGTACCCGGCACCGGGGAGCTGTTTTTT
.	TRBJ2-3	.	TRBV27	CASSSDLGGTDTQYF	TGTGCCAGCAGTTCTGACCTCGGAGGCACAGATACGCAGTATTTT